Shown below are 8 T cell receptor beta chains from a single sample sequenced in a study of T cell responses to AZD1222 COVID-19 vaccine. Sequencing was performed with immunoSEQ multiplex PCR; in TCRdb, only in-frame clones are kept and a portion is missing. The repertoire holds around 15,000 clones, with approximately 90% as singletons. The specimen was peripheral blood, collected 28 days after the second AZD1222 dose. These receptors all come from an adult who received the AZD1222 COVID-19 vaccine.

The rearrangement uses TRBV14 and TRBJ2-7; 9 bases are a match to TRBD2. Germline assignment: CDR1 SGHDN and CDR2 FVKESK. V lost 3 bases to trimming and J lost 2 bases; unmatched junction nucleotides: 8. The CDR3 runs to 16 residues. CDR3 amino acids: CASSQERIAGAYEQYF. CDR3 DNA: TGTGCCAGCAGCCAGGAAAGGATAGCGGGGGCCTACGAGCAGTACTTC.

This rearrangement joins TRBV19 to TRBJ2-7, with TRBD1 matching 7 bases. There are 13 residues in the CDR3. The germline CDR1 and CDR2 sequences are LNHDA and SQIVND (reference sequence). The V and J ends lost 5 bases and 6 bases, in that order; junction bases with no gene match: 7. The CDR3 bases are TGTGCCAGTAGTGTGGGACAGTTTGTCGAGCAGTACTTC. It yields the protein CASSVGQFVEQYF.

The chain employs TRBV10-3 and TRBJ2-1; D is ambiguous. This CDR3 has 15 amino acids. V shed 0 bases and J shed 6 bases, with 12 bases lying between them. Germline CDR1 and CDR2: ENHRY and SYGVKD. The CDR3 protein is CAISESRGGVNEQFF. DNA for the CDR3: TGTGCCATCAGTGAGTCAAGAGGCGGAGTCAATGAGCAGTTCTTC.

This rearrangement joins TRBV2 to TRBJ1-5, with D perhaps TRBD1 (5 bases). The germline V and J ends were trimmed by 4 bases and 7 bases, with 8 bases remaining between them. Germline lookup yields CDR1 SNHLY and CDR2 FYNNEI. The CDR3 runs to 12 residues. The CDR3 bases are TGTGCCAGCAGTGTCGGGGGGCAGCCCCAGCATTTT. This translates into CASSVGGQPQHF. The entire variable domain, with the rest obtained from reference TRBV2 and TRBJ1-5, is as follows: EPEVTQTPSHQVTQMGQEVILRCVPISNHLYFYWYRQILGQKVEFLVSFYNNEISEKSEIFDDQFSVERPDGSNFTLKIRSTKLEDSAMYFCASSVGGQPQHFGDGTRLSIL.

The chain has TRBV29-1 and TRBJ1-2; the match to TRBD1 covers 11 bases. Trimming at V came to 3 bases and at J to 7 bases, leaving 4 bases not matched to a gene. Germline V CDR1 and CDR2: SQVTM, ANQGSEA. This CDR3 has 13 amino acids. The CDR3 here is CSVEDRGLSGYTF. The CDR3 DNA sequence: TGCAGCGTTGAGGACAGGGGGCTAAGTGGCTACACCTTC.

V and J are TRBV7-2 and TRBJ1-5; 8 bases fit TRBD1. In germline, CDR1 is SGHTA, CDR2 FQGNSA. With 3 bases clipped from V and 5 bases from J, the junction kept 6 bases outside the gene matches. The CDR3 totals 15 residues. The CDR3 DNA reads as TGTGCCAGCAGCTTTGGGGGACAGGTGCATCAGCCCCAGCATTTT. It specifies CASSFGGQVHQPQHF.

The chain couples TRBV6-5 to TRBJ2-1; 7 nucleotides match TRBD1. V lost 10 bases to trimming and J lost 8 bases; unmatched junction nucleotides: 14. The CDR3 is made up of 14 amino acids. The V gene's germline CDR1 is MNHEY and CDR2 SVGAGI. This CDR3 is CATLSLGGWDEQFF. CDR3 DNA: TGTGCCACCCTAAGTTTAGGGGGCTGGGATGAGCAGTTCTTC.

The chain uses TRBV5-6 and TRBJ2-2; D possibly uses TRBD1 or TRBD2 (5 bases each). Germline loops: CDR1 SGHDT, CDR2 YYEEEE. V was clipped by 4 bases and J by 4 bases, with 14 bases between them. This CDR3 has 15 residues. The CDR3 region is CASSPRGPPTGELFF. CDR3 nucleotides: TGTGCCAGCAGCCCGAGGGGCCCTCCCACCGGGGAGCTGTTTTTT.